Listed below are T cell receptor beta chains from one sample, sequenced in a study of T cell changes during pregnancy in multiple sclerosis. Only in-frame clones appear in the TCRdb table, and some are missing; sequencing was by immunoSEQ multiplex PCR. The top ten hold about 0.88% of the sample, which has more than 95,000 clones, around 94% seen once. The specimen comprised peripheral blood, sampled after pregnancy. Receptor source: a female donor with multiple sclerosis, enrolled in a pregnancy study. CDR3s leave out the opening cysteine and the closing phenylalanine or tryptophan. The order of the fields is V gene, J gene, CDR3 protein.

v_call: TRBV5-4
j_call: TRBJ2-7
cdr3_aa: ASSWGQGYEQY

v_call: TRBV28
j_call: TRBJ1-2
cdr3_aa: ASRGQVILGYT

v_call: TRBV6-6
j_call: TRBJ1-1
cdr3_aa: ASIPRLSGTEAF

v_call: TRBV28
j_call: TRBJ2-6
cdr3_aa: ASTTTFWTGANVLT

v_call: TRBV11-2
j_call: TRBJ1-2
cdr3_aa: ASSALGQLNYGYT

v_call: TRBV27
j_call: TRBJ2-7
cdr3_aa: ASSSLAGGHEQY

v_call: TRBV7-3
j_call: TRBJ1-6
cdr3_aa: ASTPKSEQGDYNSPLH

v_call: TRBV14
j_call: TRBJ2-2
cdr3_aa: ASSQGRTSMGTGELF

v_call: TRBV10-3
j_call: TRBJ2-2
cdr3_aa: AISNSTSGTGELF

v_call: TRBV19
j_call: TRBJ1-1
cdr3_aa: ASKGGMKEAF

v_call: TRBV27
j_call: TRBJ1-2
cdr3_aa: ASTPTGGALIGYT

v_call: TRBV19
j_call: TRBJ2-1
cdr3_aa: ASTSIGTSGKAEQF

v_call: TRBV4-3
j_call: TRBJ1-1
cdr3_aa: ASSYDPGGTEAF

v_call: TRBV6-6
j_call: TRBJ1-2
cdr3_aa: ASSYEQGRYGYT

v_call: TRBV29-1
j_call: TRBJ2-5
cdr3_aa: SLGQGARETQY

v_call: TRBV5-1
j_call: TRBJ1-1
cdr3_aa: ASSLGASNTEAF

v_call: TRBV7-3
j_call: TRBJ2-1
cdr3_aa: ASSLGTSGGGEQF

v_call: TRBV19
j_call: TRBJ2-7
cdr3_aa: ASRDRGLGYEQY

v_call: TRBV1
j_call: TRBJ1-1
cdr3_aa: TSSHLTGVEAF

v_call: TRBV11-2
j_call: TRBJ2-1
cdr3_aa: ASSLVMGRGSSYNEQF

v_call: TRBV7-9
j_call: TRBJ2-3
cdr3_aa: ASSKPGLAGYTDTQY

v_call: TRBV6-5
j_call: TRBJ1-4
cdr3_aa: ASSRFATNEKLF

v_call: TRBV27
j_call: TRBJ2-7
cdr3_aa: ASSLSGLPGAINSYEQY

v_call: TRBV7-2
j_call: TRBJ2-5
cdr3_aa: ASSLQASGRVIKETQY

v_call: TRBV7-9
j_call: TRBJ2-1
cdr3_aa: ASSSDSRVGYNEQF

v_call: TRBV11-2
j_call: TRBJ1-4
cdr3_aa: ASSLGPREKLF

v_call: TRBV28
j_call: TRBJ2-5
cdr3_aa: ASSPTGGEETQY

v_call: TRBV7-2
j_call: TRBJ2-3
cdr3_aa: ASSLPLSGGTQY

v_call: TRBV2
j_call: TRBJ2-3
cdr3_aa: ASKKQGFRTDTQY

v_call: TRBV7-3
j_call: TRBJ1-5
cdr3_aa: ASSSDRGQPQH

v_call: TRBV28
j_call: TRBJ2-3
cdr3_aa: ASSPWDSEGPIDSTDTQY

v_call: TRBV5-8
j_call: TRBJ2-3
cdr3_aa: ASSLAPQGVGTDTQY

v_call: TRBV19
j_call: TRBJ2-5
cdr3_aa: ASRLAAQETQY

v_call: TRBV11-3
j_call: TRBJ2-3
cdr3_aa: ASSRRAGTDTQY

v_call: TRBV27
j_call: TRBJ2-7
cdr3_aa: ASSPGQGAYEQY

v_call: TRBV9
j_call: TRBJ2-1
cdr3_aa: ASSGRDSIYNEQF

v_call: TRBV12-5
j_call: TRBJ1-3
cdr3_aa: ASGLVPGHSGNTIY

v_call: TRBV6-5
j_call: TRBJ2-1
cdr3_aa: ASSYSLAGAENEQF

v_call: TRBV6-5
j_call: TRBJ1-5
cdr3_aa: ASSQMFGNQPQH

v_call: TRBV4-3
j_call: TRBJ1-1
cdr3_aa: ASSPRDRNTEAF

v_call: TRBV2
j_call: TRBJ2-5
cdr3_aa: ASSESETQY

v_call: TRBV5-4
j_call: TRBJ1-5
cdr3_aa: ASSAGGAGQPQH

v_call: TRBV11-2
j_call: TRBJ1-5
cdr3_aa: ASSFSPNEPQH

v_call: TRBV4-3
j_call: TRBJ2-7
cdr3_aa: ASSQALSGAPYEQY

v_call: TRBV18
j_call: TRBJ1-4
cdr3_aa: ASSPRQGVNEKLF

v_call: TRBV28
j_call: TRBJ1-4
cdr3_aa: ASQTGWSEKLF

v_call: TRBV7-7
j_call: TRBJ2-5
cdr3_aa: ASSLGSGQETQY

v_call: TRBV9
j_call: TRBJ2-3
cdr3_aa: ASSVGGPTDTQY

v_call: TRBV19
j_call: TRBJ1-3
cdr3_aa: ASSGPRRRSSGNTIY

v_call: TRBV30
j_call: TRBJ1-1
cdr3_aa: ASDRGNTEAF

v_call: TRBV18
j_call: TRBJ2-5
cdr3_aa: ASSPSGSEETQY

v_call: TRBV5-1
j_call: TRBJ1-1
cdr3_aa: ASSFWSENTEAF

v_call: TRBV18
j_call: TRBJ2-5
cdr3_aa: ASSPRTGETETQY

v_call: TRBV11-2
j_call: TRBJ2-4
cdr3_aa: ASSLDSDIQY

v_call: TRBV18
j_call: TRBJ2-1
cdr3_aa: ASSRTSVGSYNEQF

v_call: TRBV5-1
j_call: TRBJ2-1
cdr3_aa: ASSLTGGSHNEQF

v_call: TRBV5-1
j_call: TRBJ2-5
cdr3_aa: ASRSRPGLAGGPQTQY